The 4 T cell receptor beta chains presented below share a single source sample, sequenced in a study of T cell responses to AZD1222 COVID-19 vaccine. Produced via immunoSEQ multiplex PCR; TCRdb's table is partial and in-frame only. Among some 140,000 clones, around 90% were seen once, and the ten largest hold over 5%. Material: peripheral blood, obtained 28 days after the second AZD1222 dose. The receptors originated from an adult who received the AZD1222 COVID-19 vaccine.

The sample holds many counts of this clone. This chain links TRBV7-9 with TRBJ2-1, with 8 bases aligning to TRBD2. The CDR3 is 16 residues long. V shed 5 bases and J 9 bases; nucleotides not matched to a gene: 15. Germline CDR1 is SEHNR and CDR2 is FQNEAQ (reference sequence). CDR3 in DNA: TGTGCCAGCAGCATACCAGAGGGGACTAGGAGATTTGAGCAGTTCTTC. This codes for CASSIPEGTRRFEQFF.

The rearrangement links TRBV10-1 to TRBJ2-7, with 10 bases lining up with TRBD2. Germline V gene lookup returns CDR1 WNHNN and CDR2 SYGVQD (reference sequence). Trimming took 3 bases from V and 2 from J; bases not matched to a gene: 1. CDR3 length: 14 amino acids. This chain's CDR3 is CASSESGGAYEQYF. In nucleotides, the CDR3 is TGCGCCAGCAGTGAAAGCGGGGGGGCCTACGAGCAGTACTTC.

The chain uses TRBV5-4 and TRBJ2-1; 8 bases align to TRBD2. Germline CDR1 SGHNT, CDR2 YYREEE (reference sequence). V shed 0 bases, J shed 0 bases, and the junction held 2 bases outside the gene matches. CDR3 length: 16 residues. CDR3 nucleotides: TGTGCCAGCAGCTTGGGTAGCGGGGACTCCTACAATGAGCAGTTCTTC. Translating it yields CASSLGSGDSYNEQFF.

The chain combines TRBV15 with TRBJ2-1; 9 positions match TRBD1. CDR3 length: 14 amino acids. V dropped 1 base and J dropped 9; count of bases not matched to a gene: 4. The germline gives CDR1 LNHNV, CDR2 YYDKDF (reference sequence). CDR3 in amino acids: CATSRATGGGEQFF. CDR3 coding DNA: TGTGCCACCAGCAGAGCCACAGGGGGCGGTGAGCAGTTCTTC.